Each of the 29 T cell receptor beta chains below was sequenced from the same sample in a study of shared clonotypes between healthy human individuals. TCRdb's copy holds only in-frame clones and misses some; the assay was immunoSEQ multiplex PCR. The sample holds 2.5 million or so clones, 85% to 95% seen once. Sequencing used naive CD4+ T cells sorted from blood. The subset denotes: CD45RA+ positively selected. These receptors were taken from a man between 18 and 29 years old in good health.

The chain recombines TRBV11-2 with TRBJ1-6; 9 bases map to TRBD1. The germline gives CDR1 SGHAT, CDR2 FQNNGV. This CDR3 has 14 residues. Trimming took 5 bases from V and 9 from J; bases not matched to a gene: 5. CDR3 DNA sequence: TGTGCCAGCAGCCTTGGGACAGGGACTTCACCCCTCCACTTT. Amino acids: CASSLGTGTSPLHF.

The table lists this clone with a few counts. Additional DNA sequences in this sample encode the identical CDR3. V and J are TRBV2 and TRBJ1-1, with D uncertain. Germline values: CDR1 SNHLY, CDR2 FYNNEI. The CDR3 contains 12 residues. The V end was cut by 5 bases, the J end by 1 base, with 5 bases between. The CDR3 region is CASSWGNTEAFF. CDR3 DNA: TGTGCCAGCAGTTGGGGGAACACTGAAGCTTTCTTT.

This sequence joins TRBV27 and TRBJ1-4; D is possibly TRBD1 (5 bases). This CDR3 is built from 18 residues. Germline assignment: CDR1 MNHEY and CDR2 SMNVEV (reference sequence). Between the trimmed V and J ends, which lost 8 bases and 6 bases, there was a span of 28 bases. Written as DNA, the CDR3 is TGTGCCAGCCGATTACGTGGCGGGGCCTCCGAAAGATATGAAAAACTGTTTTTT. The encoded protein is CASRLRGGASERYEKLFF.

The rearrangement links TRBV5-1 to TRBJ2-1; D might be TRBD2 (6 bases). CDR3 size: 15 residues. The germline CDR1 and CDR2 sequences are SGHRS and YFSETQ. Trimming pared 7 bases from V and 2 bases from J, leaving 16 bases between. CDR3 region: CASESTGRTYNEQFF. The CDR3 DNA sequence: TGCGCCAGCGAGAGTACCGGGAGAACCTACAATGAGCAGTTCTTC.

The chain couples TRBV5-1 to TRBJ2-7; 9 bases match TRBD2. The CDR3 length is 14 residues. With 4 bases clipped from V and 2 bases from J, the junction kept 4 bases outside the gene matches. The germline gives CDR1 SGHRS, CDR2 YFSETQ. CDR3: CASSVSGGTYEQYF. DNA of the CDR3: TGCGCCAGCAGCGTGAGCGGGGGGACCTACGAGCAGTACTTC.

The rearrangement joins TRBV5-4 to TRBJ2-1; 9 nucleotides line up with TRBD2. From germline, CDR1 is SGHNT and CDR2 YYREEE (reference sequence). The CDR3 loop spans 15 amino acids. V dropped 2 bases and J dropped 4; count of bases not matched to a gene: 4. CDR3 region: CASSLRTSEYNEQFF. Written as DNA, the CDR3 is TGTGCCAGCAGCTTACGGACTAGCGAGTACAATGAGCAGTTCTTC.

The chain joins TRBV5-1 to TRBJ1-1, with TRBD1 matching 9 bases. CDR1 is SGHRS and CDR2 is YFSETQ in the germline V gene. The CDR3 runs to 16 residues. The V gene end was trimmed by 0 bases and the J gene end by 7 bases; junction bases not matched to a gene: 10. The CDR3 DNA reads as TGCGCCAGCAGCTTGGAAACCGGACAGGGGAGAAGTGAAGCTTTCTTT. This translates into CASSLETGQGRSEAFF.

The V gene is TRBV5-4, the J gene TRBJ2-3, with D tentatively TRBD2 (6 bases). CDR1 SGHNT and CDR2 YYREEE come from the germline V gene (reference sequence). The germline V and J ends were trimmed by 6 bases and 2 bases, with 19 bases remaining between them. This CDR3 has 16 residues. As DNA, the CDR3 is TGTGCCAGCACTCTGGGTCCTAGCGCCTCCACAGATACGCAGTATTTT. Translating it yields CASTLGPSASTDTQYF.

This sequence joins TRBV15 and TRBJ1-2; D is possibly TRBD1 (6 bases). The CDR3 length is 14 residues. Germline lookup yields CDR1 LNHNV and CDR2 YYDKDF (reference sequence). V was clipped by 1 base and J by 6 bases, with 12 bases between them. The CDR3 loop reads CATSRGPGADGYTF. The CDR3 nucleotides read TGTGCCACCAGCAGAGGTCCGGGGGCCGATGGCTACACCTTC.

CDR3 residues: CASSLVPAGGASGELFF. CDR3 sequence (DNA): TGTGCCAGCAGCTTAGTACCGGCCGGGGGGGCCAGCGGGGAGCTGTTTTTT. This rearrangement joins TRBV11-2 to TRBJ2-2, with 8 bases fitting TRBD2. The germline V gene has CDR1 SGHAT and CDR2 FQNNGV. This CDR3 has 17 amino acids. With V trimmed by 1 base and J by 7 bases, 11 bases remained unmatched.

Worth noting for this clone: Other DNA sequences in the sample encode the same CDR3. This chain links TRBV28 with TRBJ1-2, with 7 bases aligning to TRBD1. This CDR3 is built from 13 residues. Germline lookup yields CDR1 MDHEN and CDR2 SYDVKM. V lost 5 bases to trimming and J lost 7 bases; unmatched junction nucleotides: 7. The CDR3 nucleotides read TGTGCCAGCAGTCTAAGGGGGCGCGGTGGCTACACCTTC. Encoded protein: CASSLRGRGGYTF.

This chain joins TRBV4-2 and TRBJ2-7; D not resolved. There are 15 residues in the CDR3. From germline, CDR1 is LGHNA and CDR2 YNFKEQ. The V gene lost 0 bases and the J gene lost 2 bases, with 11 bases spanning the gap. The CDR3 DNA follows: TGTGCCAGCAGCCAAGAAATGGGTTTTGCCTACGAGCAGTACTTC. It yields the protein CASSQEMGFAYEQYF.

This chain joins TRBV18 and TRBJ2-5; TRBD2 aligns across 9 bases. Germline V CDR1 and CDR2: KGHSH, LQKENI. V was clipped by 0 bases and J by 6 bases; unmatched bases: 8. This CDR3 spans 16 amino acids. The CDR3 loop is CASSPPGGRAVKTQYF. The CDR3 DNA follows: TGTGCCAGCTCACCACCGGGCGGGAGGGCCGTTAAGACCCAGTACTTC.

This rearrangement joins TRBV27 to TRBJ2-7; the match to TRBD1 covers 12 bases. Unmatched junction bases numbered 5, after V lost 6 bases and J lost 5 bases. CDR1 is MNHEY and CDR2 is SMNVEV in the germline V gene (reference sequence). The CDR3 runs to 14 residues. The CDR3 loop is CASRAGQGAHEQYF. CDR3 nucleotide sequence: TGTGCCAGCAGGGCGGGACAGGGGGCCCACGAGCAGTACTTC.

The chain couples TRBV7-2 to TRBJ2-1, with TRBD2 identical over 7 bases. This CDR3 comprises 16 residues. CDR1 and CDR2 from the germline V gene are SGHTA and FQGNSA. V lost 2 bases and J lost 6; bases outside the gene matches: 10. The DNA for the CDR3 is TGTGCCAGCAGCTTATACCCCGGGGGGTCTGTCAATGAGCAGTTCTTC. Translating gives CASSLYPGGSVNEQFF.

The chain has TRBV5-6 and TRBJ1-5; 8 positions match TRBD1. The germline CDR1 and CDR2 sequences are SGHDT and YYEEEE. Trimming took 4 bases from V and 5 from J; bases not matched to a gene: 11. The CDR3 runs 16 residues. The CDR3 region has the DNA TGTGCCAGCAGCATTCGGACAGGGCTGAGGGATCAGCCCCAGCATTTT. Its translation is CASSIRTGLRDQPQHF.

CDR3: CASSWGTSGGATTDTQYF. CDR3 coding DNA: TGTGCCAGCAGCTGGGGGACTAGCGGGGGAGCCACCACAGATACGCAGTATTTT. The rearrangement uses TRBV11-1 and TRBJ2-3, with 14 bases matching TRBD2. Germline V gene sequence: CDR1 SGHAT, CDR2 FQDESV (reference sequence). With V trimmed by 4 bases and J by 2 bases, 8 bases remained unmatched. The CDR3 contains 18 residues.

On this clone: Other DNA sequences in this sample translate to the same CDR3. The chain combines TRBV7-2 with TRBJ2-7, with TRBD2 matching 11 bases. The V segment lost 6 bases and the J segment 3 bases; nucleotides outside the gene matches: 7. Germline V CDR1 and CDR2: SGHTA, FQGNSA. The CDR3 extends over 15 amino acids. The CDR3 bases are TGTGCCAGCAGTCCCGGACTAGCGGGCAGCTACGAGCAGTACTTC. It translates to CASSPGLAGSYEQYF.

V gene TRBV18 combines with J gene TRBJ2-5; D gene unclear. This CDR3 contains 13 residues. V lost 1 base and J lost 9, with 12 bases in between. Germline V CDR1 and CDR2: KGHSH, LQKENI. The CDR3 coding sequence is TGTGCCAGCTCACCACAGAGGAGAAGGGCCCAGTACTTC. It encodes CASSPQRRRAQYF.

This clone was seen a single time. The chain recombines TRBV11-3 with TRBJ2-1; possible D gene TRBD1, 7 bases. Trimming left V 5 bases short and J 14 bases short, with 13 bases between. Germline loops: CDR1 SGHNT, CDR2 YENEEA. This CDR3 has 11 amino acids. This CDR3 reads CASSQGGSEFF. The CDR3 coding sequence is TGTGCCAGCAGCCAGGGGGGTTCAGAGTTCTTC.

For this clone: At the DNA level, this CDR3 is encoded by other sequences in the same sample as well. The chain couples TRBV4-1 to TRBJ2-5, with 9 positions matching TRBD1. The CDR3 runs to 15 residues. Unmatched junction bases numbered 4, after V lost 0 bases and J lost 5 bases. Germline V gene sequence: CDR1 MGHRA, CDR2 YSYEKL. For the CDR3, the DNA is TGCGCCAGCAGCCAAGAGGACAGGGGCAGGGAGACCCAGTACTTC. Translated: CASSQEDRGRETQYF.

The rearrangement links TRBV29-1 to TRBJ2-5; 8 nucleotides agree with TRBD2. V lost 2 bases to trimming and J lost 9 bases; unmatched junction nucleotides: 14. The CDR3 covers 15 residues. CDR1 is SQVTM and CDR2 is ANQGSEA in the germline V gene. The CDR3 bases are TGCAGCGTTGAATTGTTGGGGACTAGGTTTTCGGCCCAGTACTTC. It translates to CSVELLGTRFSAQYF.

The V gene is TRBV6-6, the J gene TRBJ1-6; 7 bases map to TRBD1. The length of the CDR3 is 14 residues. The germline V gene has CDR1 MNHNY and CDR2 SVGAGI (reference sequence). V lost 7 bases and J lost 5; bases outside the gene matches: 5. Here the CDR3 reads CASTPRGNNSPLHF. The CDR3 DNA reads as TGTGCCAGCACCCCCAGGGGGAATAATTCACCCCTCCACTTT.

This rearrangement joins TRBV19 to TRBJ1-3; TRBD1 is a possible D gene (5 bases). Trimming shortened V by 5 bases and J by 2 bases, and 13 bases separated the two germline ends. This CDR3 region has 15 residues. CDR1 and CDR2 (germline): LNHDA, SQIVND (reference sequence). The DNA of the CDR3 is TGTGCCAGTAGTCTCCAGGGATCGGCTGGAAACACCATATATTTT. As protein: CASSLQGSAGNTIYF. The whole variable domain, filled in from reference TRBV19 and TRBJ1-3, reads DGGITQSPKYLFRKEGQNVTLSCEQNLNHDAMYWYRQDPGQGLRLIYYSQIVNDFQKGDIAEGYSVSREKKESFPLTVTSAQKNPTAFYLCASSLQGSAGNTIYFGEGSWLTVV.

The V and J genes are TRBV18 and TRBJ1-2; D remains unclear. The ends were cut back, 2 bases at V and 5 bases at J, with 9 bases in the middle. Germline V lookup: CDR1 KGHSH, CDR2 LQKENI. The CDR3 contains 13 residues. The CDR3 is CASSPERVYGYTF. As DNA, the CDR3 is TGTGCCAGCTCACCAGAGAGGGTTTATGGCTACACCTTC.

This clone was picked up one time. This sample includes further DNA sequences coding for the same CDR3. The CDR3 loop is CASTRNTGELFF. CDR3 coding DNA: TGTGCCAGCACCAGGAACACCGGGGAGCTGTTTTTT. The V and J genes are TRBV6-5 and TRBJ2-2; no clear D gene. Germline assignment: CDR1 MNHEY and CDR2 SVGAGI. This CDR3 contains 12 residues. Trimming removed 7 bases from V and 1 base from J, with 4 bases in between.

This rearrangement joins TRBV7-6 to TRBJ2-1, with D unclear. Germline loops: CDR1 SGHVS, CDR2 FNYEAQ. The germline V and J ends were trimmed by 2 bases and 0 bases, with 5 bases remaining between them. This CDR3 contains 14 residues. The CDR3 spells CASSLFPSYNEQFF. The DNA for the CDR3 is TGTGCCAGCAGCTTATTCCCCTCCTACAATGAGCAGTTCTTC.

This clone turned up a few times. Additional DNA sequences in this sample encode the identical CDR3. The CDR3 loop reads CAWSVGRNQPQHF. For the CDR3, the DNA is TGTGCCTGGAGTGTAGGGCGCAATCAGCCCCAGCATTTT. The gene calls are TRBV30 and TRBJ1-5, with D unclear. This CDR3 comprises 13 residues. CDR1 GTSNPN and CDR2 SVGIG come from the germline V gene (reference sequence). The germline V and J ends were trimmed by 0 bases and 2 bases, with 5 bases remaining between them.

V is TRBV2 and J is TRBJ2-2, with TRBD2 as a possible D gene (5 bases). CDR1 and CDR2 (germline): SNHLY, FYNNEI. The germline V and J ends were trimmed by 6 bases and 4 bases, with 9 bases remaining between them. This CDR3 comprises 13 residues. CDR3 sequence: CASRVEGTGELFF. The CDR3 DNA is TGTGCCAGCAGGGTAGAGGGCACCGGGGAGCTGTTTTTT.